The sequence of this T cell receptor (beta chain) was determined in a study of brain T cells in children with intractable seizures (dated by TCRdb to the early 2020s). Study-level background: Resected brain tissue from 53 pediatric epilepsy surgery cases was initially screened for immune gene transcripts with a NanoString immunology panel. Among the roughly twelve selected surgery cases, eight also had pre-surgery blood sequenced, leaving four with brain tissue only.

V and J lose 7 bases and 4 bases, and a span of 17 bases separates them. In the germline V gene, CDR1 corresponds to MDHEN and CDR2 to SYDVKM. The CDR3 measures 15 amino acids from cysteine to phenylalanine. Only the CDR3 region is kept as DNA, spanning 45 bases read in frame from base 1. A word on this clone: No cognate antigen has been identified for it. No qualities accompany the bases; no much larger clone lies one base away.

Read against the paper, the sample's time point label means: blood from clinic visit 5 months post-surgery; TSC patient then seizure free. The surgery cases with the highest brain T cell transcript signatures were chosen for TCR beta chain sequencing of brain tissue, and also of blood when blood was available. Before surgery, patients had received at least one anti-epileptic drug. TCR-sequenced patients were children with drug-resistant epilepsy due to tuberous sclerosis complex, focal cortical dysplasia, Rasmussen encephalitis or hemimegalencephaly. The Monarch genomic DNA purification kit was used to extract bulk genomic DNA from unsorted brain tissue and from whole blood. The investigation overall reported the following: Viral specificity was inferred only from CDR3 sequence similarity, and patients' HCMV serostatus was unknown. Because pre- and post-surgery blood were sequenced to different depths, clones absent from the pre-surgery sample may reflect undersampling.

The immunoSEQ assay was used to generate TCR beta chain sequences from genomic DNA. From the authors' description of their analysis: Any CDR3 sequence that did not begin with the conserved framework cysteine at position 104 was removed by hand. To get clonality, the normalized Shannon's Diversity Index was subtracted from one, giving values from 0 (maximal diversity) to 1 (oligoclonal). Differences in the frequency of the same CDR3 between samples, such as brain versus blood, were assessed with chi-squared comparison-of-proportions tests. Public clonotypes were identified through searches of immuneACCESS, and similarity to known antiviral clonotypes was evaluated with the VDJdb browser. The immuneACCESS repertoire file appears here via TCRdb, limited to in-frame rearrangements. These files lack a portion of the clones; in checked studies, under half of the deficit traces to unresolved V genes, and the cause of the others is not known. That table supplies the V and J calls and clone size; D and trimming were determined from the DNA. For this sample the table gives about 340,000 clones, of which about 93% were detected only once. The ten top clones hold approximately 5% of the sample.

The source is a boy under three years old with tuberous sclerosis and intractable seizures. This chain joins TRBV28 to TRBJ1-5; a weak D assignment points to TRBD1 (5 bases agree). This material consisted of peripheral blood, taken more than 4 months after surgery. CDR3 sequence: CASTMGDRINQPQHF. The DNA reads as follows: TGTGCCAGCACCATGGGGGACCGTATAAATCAGCCCCAGCATTTT.